The 30 T cell receptor beta chains listed next were all sequenced from one sample in a study of blood T cell repertoires in COVID-19. Data came from immunoSEQ multiplex PCR; TCRdb stores just in-frame clones and leaves some out. The data contain approximately 440,000 clones, less than 95% of them singletons. Sequencing used PBMCs or T cells enriched from blood (not recorded which). The receptors come from a man aged 18 to 29 who had recovered from COVID-19.

The DNA of the CDR3 is TGTGCCAGCTCACCACAGGAGATGAACACTGAAGCTTTCTTT. Translated, it gives CASSPQEMNTEAFF. V usage is TRBV18 and J usage is TRBJ1-1, with no clear D. Germline lookup yields CDR1 KGHSH and CDR2 LQKENI. The CDR3 loop spans 14 amino acids. V was cut by 1 base and J by 0 bases, with 6 bases left in between.

This clone occurred once. The chain carries TRBV11-2 and TRBJ1-2, with D perhaps matching TRBD1 (6 bases). Trimming took 4 bases from V and 7 from J, leaving 16 bases between them. This CDR3 spans 14 amino acids. Germline CDR1 SGHAT, CDR2 FQNNGV. This chain's CDR3 is CASSSDSIVPGYTF. CDR3 DNA sequence: TGTGCCAGCAGCTCGGACAGTATCGTCCCTGGCTACACCTTC.

The rearrangement links TRBV27 to TRBJ2-2; 10 nucleotides align to TRBD2. Trimming removed 5 bases from V and 4 bases from J; junction bases left unmatched: 10. Germline V CDR1 and CDR2: MNHEY, SMNVEV (reference sequence). The CDR3 is 17 residues long. CDR3 protein: CASSVIGSGGLTGELFF. For the CDR3, the DNA is TGTGCCAGCAGTGTAATCGGTAGCGGGGGGCTCACCGGGGAGCTGTTTTTT.

For the CDR3, the DNA is TGTGCCAGCAGTCCGGGACAGCCTAATTCACCCCTCCACTTT. This codes for CASSPGQPNSPLHF. The chain uses TRBV28 and TRBJ1-6, with 7 bases lining up with TRBD1. Germline loops: CDR1 MDHEN, CDR2 SYDVKM. V gave up 5 bases and J gave up 6 bases; unmatched junction bases: 4. This CDR3 comprises 14 residues. The entire variable domain, with the rest obtained from reference TRBV28 and TRBJ1-6, is as follows: DVKVTQSSRYLVKRTGEKVFLECVQDMDHENMFWYRQDPGLGLRLIYFSYDVKMKEKGDIPEGYSVSREKKERFSLILESASTNQTSMYLCASSPGQPNSPLHFGNGTRLTVT.

This clone showed up just a few times. The chain carries TRBV5-4 and TRBJ2-2, with D perhaps TRBD2 (7 bases). The CDR3 sequence is 16 residues long. Trimming shortened V by 1 base and J by 5 bases, and 15 bases separated the two germline ends. Per the germline V gene, CDR1 is SGHNT and CDR2 is YYREEE (reference sequence). DNA for the CDR3: TGTGCCAGCAGCTTGTACGGCGGGGGCGCGACCGGGGAGCTGTTTTTT. It translates to CASSLYGGGATGELFF.

This chain joins TRBV20-1 and TRBJ1-1; D gene unclear. Germline-derived CDR1 and CDR2 are DFQATT and SNEGSKA (reference sequence). Trimming stripped 2 bases from V and 8 bases from J, with 9 bases between. The CDR3 totals 11 residues. The CDR3 bases are TGCAGTGCTAGATCTCCCCCCGAAGCTTTCTTT. It yields the protein CSARSPPEAFF.

The CDR3 DNA reads TGTGCCAGCAGCCGACTCATCACAGGGGAGGTCGGTTTCTTT. Protein product: CASSRLITGEVGFF. The chain joins TRBV14 to TRBJ1-1; TRBD1 matches at 7 bases. Germline V gives CDR1 SGHDN, CDR2 FVKESK. This CDR3 is built from 14 residues. The ends lost 4 bases at V and 13 bases at J; junction bases unmatched: 15.

V and J are TRBV28 and TRBJ2-5, with 12 bases aligning to TRBD1. The CDR3 spans 16 residues. The V segment lost 5 bases and the J segment 5 bases; nucleotides outside the gene matches: 9. Germline CDR1 MDHEN, CDR2 SYDVKM. CDR3 residues: CASSPPGTGGAETQYF. Here the CDR3 DNA reads TGTGCCAGCAGTCCCCCGGGGACAGGGGGCGCGGAGACCCAGTACTTC.

This clone occurred once. V is TRBV7-8 and J is TRBJ1-1; possibly TRBD1 for D (5 bases). The V end lost 5 bases, the J end lost 4 bases, and 20 bases lay between the germline ends. The CDR3 spans 16 residues. Germline CDR1 SGHVS, CDR2 FQNEAQ. The CDR3 region is CASSPAGQGPGTEAFF. The CDR3 nucleotides are TGTGCCAGCAGCCCCGCGGGGCAGGGTCCGGGCACTGAAGCTTTCTTT.

The rearrangement joins TRBV7-3 to TRBJ1-1; 8 bases map to TRBD1. Losses at the gene ends were 5 bases for V and 2 bases for J; bases not matched to a gene: 10. Looked up from germline, CDR1 is SGHTA and CDR2 is FQGTGA. This CDR3 comprises 16 residues. CDR3 region: CASSPRTGPHNTEAFF. The CDR3 nucleotides read TGTGCCAGCAGCCCGCGGACAGGGCCCCATAACACTGAAGCTTTCTTT.

In its sample, this clone was seen once. The gene calls are TRBV11-2 and TRBJ1-5; D not resolved. This CDR3 is 14 amino acids long. The V and J ends lost 0 bases and 1 base respectively, with 4 bases between them. Germline V CDR1 and CDR2: SGHAT, FQNNGV. CDR3 bases: TGTGCCAGCAGCTTAGACCGGAGCAATCAGCCCCAGCATTTT. Translating gives CASSLDRSNQPQHF.

J is TRBJ1-1 and V is TRBV7-3; the match to TRBD1 covers 8 bases. Unmatched junction bases numbered 7, after V lost 6 bases and J lost 1 base. The CDR3 has 15 residues. Germline CDR1 and CDR2: SGHTA and FQGTGA. CDR3 sequence reads: CASRATGTGNTEAFF. CDR3 bases: TGTGCCAGCAGGGCGACCGGGACAGGGAACACTGAAGCTTTCTTT.

V gene TRBV19 combines with J gene TRBJ2-7, with 7 positions matching TRBD1. Germline trimming cut 5 bases from V and 4 bases from J; bases unmatched to any gene: 11. This CDR3 comprises 15 residues. The V gene's germline CDR1 is LNHDA and CDR2 SQIVND (reference sequence). CDR3 DNA sequence: TGTGCCAGTAGTCCCCGACAGGGCAACTCTTACGAGCAGTACTTC. Protein: CASSPRQGNSYEQYF.

This rearrangement joins TRBV28 to TRBJ1-2; D gene uncertain. CDR1 is MDHEN, CDR2 SYDVKM, per germline. CDR3 size: 13 residues. Between the trimmed V and J ends, which lost 2 bases and 5 bases, there was a span of 9 bases. This chain's CDR3 is CASSLPQPYGYTF. Written as DNA, the CDR3 is TGTGCCAGCAGTTTACCACAGCCGTATGGCTACACCTTC.

This clone is a singleton in its sample. The rearrangement joins TRBV15 to TRBJ1-6; D perhaps matches TRBD1 (6 bases). The CDR3 length is 16 residues. Germline CDR1 LNHNV, CDR2 YYDKDF (reference sequence). Trimming stripped 0 bases from V and 4 bases from J, with 10 bases between. CDR3 sequence reads: CATSRDRQVYNSPLHF. For the CDR3, the DNA is TGTGCCACCAGCAGAGATCGACAGGTATATAATTCACCCCTCCACTTT.

The V gene is TRBV28, the J gene TRBJ1-2, with D maybe TRBD1 (5 bases). CDR1 and CDR2 from the germline V gene are MDHEN and SYDVKM. V lost 7 bases and J 1 base, leaving 13 bases between the germline ends. This CDR3 comprises 14 residues. The CDR3 loop reads CASTPWGSNYGYTF. The DNA for the CDR3 is TGTGCCAGCACCCCCTGGGGCAGTAACTATGGCTACACCTTC.

The chain has TRBV4-1 and TRBJ1-1; D gene uncertain. The CDR3 contains 14 residues. Per the germline V gene, CDR1 is MGHRA and CDR2 is YSYEKL. V gave up 4 bases and J gave up 5 bases, with 14 bases separating them. CDR3 amino acids: CASSPGGLETEAFF. Here the CDR3 DNA reads TGCGCCAGCAGCCCTGGAGGGCTGGAAACTGAAGCTTTCTTT.

V is TRBV2 and J is TRBJ2-3; D possibly corresponds to TRBD2 (5 bases). Deletions cut 8 bases from V and 6 bases from J, with 9 bases between. The CDR3 consists of 11 residues. CDR1 is SNHLY and CDR2 is FYNNEI in the germline V gene. CDR3 DNA sequence: TGTGCCAGCGCTGCGGGTGATACGCAGTATTTT. This sequence encodes CASAAGDTQYF.

The V gene is TRBV10-3, the J gene TRBJ2-2; weak D call: TRBD2 (6 bases). There are 16 residues in the CDR3. The germline V gene has CDR1 ENHRY and CDR2 SYGVKD. V lost 0 bases to trimming and J lost 2 bases, with 10 bases between them. CDR3 sequence (DNA): TGTGCCATCAGTGAGTCGGGAGGCTACAACACCGGGGAGCTGTTTTTT. It yields the protein CAISESGGYNTGELFF.

The chain employs TRBV27 and TRBJ2-3; D is unresolved. The V end lost 4 bases, the J end lost 2 bases, and 4 bases lay between the germline ends. This CDR3 spans 12 amino acids. Germline values: CDR1 MNHEY, CDR2 SMNVEV (reference sequence). CDR3 in amino acids: CASSSVTDTQYF. The CDR3 DNA reads as TGTGCCAGCAGTTCGGTCACAGATACGCAGTATTTT.

The rearrangement links TRBV12-3 or TRBV12-4 to TRBJ2-1; D remains unclear. The CDR3 spans 13 residues. V gave up 3 bases and J gave up 4 bases, with 7 bases separating them. The DNA of the CDR3 is TGTGCCAGCAGTTTTGTCAGTTACAATGAGCAGTTCTTC. This gives the protein CASSFVSYNEQFF.

The chain links TRBV6-5 to TRBJ1-2; D may be TRBD1 (5 bases). Germline CDR1 MNHEY, CDR2 SVGAGI. V was pared by 4 bases and J by 7 bases, with 10 bases between. The CDR3 is made up of 12 amino acids. This CDR3 reads CASSSPRAGYTF. The CDR3, as DNA: TGTGCCAGCAGTTCCCCCAGGGCTGGCTACACCTTC.

This clone was seen a handful of times. Other nucleotide sequences in the sample specify the same CDR3. The V call is TRBV4-1, the J call TRBJ2-5; TRBD1 agrees at 8 bases. This CDR3 spans 15 amino acids. CDR1 MGHRA and CDR2 YSYEKL come from the germline V gene. Trimming at V came to 3 bases and at J to 1 base, leaving 4 bases not matched to a gene. CDR3 sequence: CASSQTDRGQETQYF. CDR3 coding DNA: TGCGCCAGCAGCCAGACTGACAGGGGCCAAGAGACCCAGTACTTC.

This chain uses TRBV5-4 with TRBJ2-1; possibly TRBD1 for D (6 bases). The V end was cut by 4 bases, the J end by 6 bases, with 11 bases between. Looked up from germline, CDR1 is SGHNT and CDR2 is YYREEE (reference sequence). The CDR3 spans 13 residues. The chain's CDR3 is CASSTQGSNEQFF. CDR3 nucleotides: TGTGCCAGCAGCACTCAGGGGTCCAATGAGCAGTTCTTC.

In nucleotides, the CDR3 is TGTGCCAGCAGTCCGCGGACAGGGAATCAGCCCCAGCATTTT. Protein sequence: CASSPRTGNQPQHF. The V and J genes are TRBV27 and TRBJ1-5; TRBD1 aligns across 8 bases. This CDR3 contains 14 residues. V lost 5 bases to trimming and J lost 4 bases; unmatched junction nucleotides: 4. Per the germline V gene, CDR1 is MNHEY and CDR2 is SMNVEV (reference sequence).

The chain joins TRBV6-5 to TRBJ2-7; D is possibly TRBD1 (6 bases). Per germline, CDR1 MNHEY and CDR2 SVGAGI. There are 15 residues in the CDR3. Trimming cost V 0 bases and J 1 base, with 10 bases left between them. The CDR3 DNA sequence: TGTGCCAGCAGTTACTCCCTGGACAGTTCCTACGAGCAGTACTTC. It translates to CASSYSLDSSYEQYF.

This chain connects TRBV23-1 to TRBJ1-1, with D possibly being TRBD1 (6 bases). TRBV23-1 is classed as an ORF, of uncertain function. Trimming pared 3 bases from V and 5 bases from J, leaving 16 bases between. This CDR3 contains 15 residues. CDR3 in amino acids: CASSHPAPGATEAFF. The CDR3 nucleotides are TGCGCCAGCAGTCATCCGGCTCCAGGGGCTACTGAAGCTTTCTTT.

This clone has a handful of counts. J is TRBJ2-5 and V is TRBV7-9; perhaps TRBD1 as D (5 bases). Trimming took off 1 base at V and 7 bases at J, with 16 bases between the two ends. The V gene's germline CDR1 is SEHNR and CDR2 FQNEAQ (reference sequence). This CDR3 is built from 15 residues. The CDR3: CASSLVVGPPGTQYF. CDR3 in DNA: TGTGCCAGCAGCTTAGTGGTGGGGCCTCCAGGGACCCAGTACTTC.

The rearrangement links TRBV5-1 to TRBJ2-1, with 8 positions matching TRBD2. The CDR3 loop spans 20 amino acids. CDR1 is SGHRS and CDR2 is YFSETQ in the germline V gene. V was pared by 0 bases and J by 0 bases, with 14 bases of the junction left unmatched. As DNA, the CDR3 is TGCGCCAGCAGCTTGGCTCAGGGAGCGGGAGCTCTCAGCTCCTACAATGAGCAGTTCTTC. Protein product: CASSLAQGAGALSSYNEQFF.

The chain employs TRBV5-4 and TRBJ1-2; the D is unclear. Germline CDR1 reads SGHNT; CDR2 reads YYREEE (reference sequence). The CDR3 runs 13 residues. The V end lost 1 base, the J end lost 7 bases, and 11 bases lay between the germline ends. The CDR3 bases are TGTGCCAGCAGCTTGACTAGGGCGGGTGGCTACACCTTC. As protein: CASSLTRAGGYTF.